This T cell receptor (beta chain) was observed in a study of T cell responses to AZD1222 COVID-19 vaccine. Regarding the study as a whole: Repertoire samples came only from after the peak T cell response. Donors in the cohort were predominantly white British and more often female, and clonal diversity was possibly underestimated.

This clone appeared a single time. What it recognizes is unknown. TCRdb's copy holds only in-frame clones and misses some; the assay was immunoSEQ multiplex PCR. The data show 170,000 or so clones, about nine tenths seen once. The trim removed 5 bases at V and 4 bases at J, leaving 11 bases unmatched. CDR3 length: 16 amino acids. Germline V gives CDR1 SGHVS, CDR2 FQNEAQ. V usage is TRBV7-8 and J usage is TRBJ2-7, with 10 bases lining up with TRBD2. Specimen: peripheral blood, collected on day 0 of AZD1222 vaccination. This TCR came from an adult in good health. CDR3 amino acids: CASSRGGSGRTYEQYF. CDR3 in DNA: TGTGCCAGCAGCCGAGGGGGTAGCGGGAGGACGTACGAGCAGTACTTC.